This entry concerns a single T cell receptor (beta chain). The sorted-subset replicate PCRs were given 200 ng DNA, which is tens of thousands of T cell genomes. Method: immunoSEQ multiplex PCR; TCRdb's copy keeps in-frame clones and lacks some. The sample shows roughly 2,300,000 clones, 85% to 95% of them seen only once. A split of CD4+ cells into CD45RA+ naive and CD45RA-negative memory subsets was performed. Trimming cost V 5 bases and J 5 bases; bases outside gene matches: 6. There are 14 residues in the CDR3. Looked up from germline, CDR1 is MDHEN and CDR2 is SYDVKM. The data originate from a study of shared clonotypes between healthy human individuals.

The gene calls are TRBV28 and TRBJ2-1, with 7 bases aligning to TRBD1. Source material: naive CD4+ T cells from PBMCs. Subset here: CD45RA+ positively selected. This receptor was taken from a young man in good health. Some clones in this sample may be carry-over from other donors' samples. The CDR3 protein is CASSTGTAHNEQFF. The CDR3 DNA reads TGTGCCAGCAGTACCGGGACAGCTCACAATGAGCAGTTCTTC.